Following are 6 T cell receptor beta chains from one sample sequenced in a study of chemoradiotherapy in HPV16-positive cancers. Method: immunoSEQ multiplex PCR; TCRdb's copy keeps in-frame clones and lacks some. The data show tens of thousands of clones, under 95% seen once. The sequences come from blood, collected from a patient who underwent chemoradiotherapy. Every receptor here comes from a human donor with HPV-associated anogenital cancer.

J is TRBJ2-1 and V is TRBV5-1; 10 bases align to TRBD2. Per the germline V gene, CDR1 is SGHRS and CDR2 is YFSETQ. The CDR3 is 15 residues long. J lost 5 bases, V lost 2 bases, and 4 bases had no gene match. The CDR3 DNA sequence: TGCGCCAGCAGCTTCTCCGGGACTAGCGACAATGAGCAGTTCTTC. Residues: CASSFSGTSDNEQFF.

The rearrangement uses TRBV30 and TRBJ1-6; no clear D gene. Germline-derived CDR1 and CDR2 are GTSNPN and SVGIG (reference sequence). The CDR3 length is 15 residues. V lost 2 bases and J lost 8, with 16 bases in between. The CDR3 sequence is CAWSIRGREHSPLHF. The CDR3 nucleotides read TGTGCCTGGAGTATTCGCGGCAGAGAACATTCACCCCTCCACTTT.

The rearrangement joins TRBV5-1 to TRBJ1-2, with a tentative D call TRBD1 (6 bases). The V end was cut by 0 bases, the J end by 4 bases, with 16 bases between. This CDR3 has 16 amino acids. CDR1 SGHRS and CDR2 YFSETQ come from the germline V gene. CDR3 nucleotide sequence: TGCGCCAGCAGCTTGGCTAACAGGGACCTTTCCTATGGCTACACCTTC. It codes for CASSLANRDLSYGYTF.

V and J are TRBV14 and TRBJ2-5; possibly TRBD1 or TRBD2 for D (5 bases each). This CDR3 is 15 amino acids long. CDR1 SGHDN and CDR2 FVKESK come from the germline V gene. The germline V and J ends were trimmed by 2 bases and 5 bases, with 15 bases remaining between them. CDR3 amino acids: CASSQLGLAGETQYF. Here the CDR3 DNA reads TGTGCCAGCAGCCAACTCGGCCTAGCAGGGGAGACCCAGTACTTC.

The chain uses TRBV11-2 and TRBJ2-2; 13 bases line up with TRBD2. Germline V gives CDR1 SGHAT, CDR2 FQNNGV. The junction had 7 bases not matched to a gene; V was cut back by 5 bases and J by 4 bases. The length of the CDR3 is 17 residues. The CDR3 DNA sequence: TGTGCCAGCAGCCTACTAGCGGGAGGGCCGGGCACCGGGGAGCTGTTTTTT. As protein: CASSLLAGGPGTGELFF.

The chain couples TRBV7-2 to TRBJ1-2; no reliable D call. V was clipped by 0 bases and J by 4 bases, with 6 bases between them. Per germline, CDR1 SGHTA and CDR2 FQGNSA. This CDR3 comprises 13 residues. This chain's CDR3 is CASSLAEVYGYTF. CDR3 DNA sequence: TGTGCCAGCAGCTTAGCGGAAGTCTATGGCTACACCTTC.